These 28 T cell receptor beta chains share one sample of origin, sequenced in a study of T cells after yellow fever vaccination (dated by TCRdb to between 2018 and 2021). The treatment or condition tag for this specimen amounts to: live attenuated yellow fever vaccine strain. The library was generated by 5' RACE. TCRdb names Illumina HiSeq 2500 as the instrument used. TCRdb handled the public reads itself, with Q25 trimming in fastp and clone calling in MiXCR, and kept productive beta chains. All rows with the same CDR3 protein become a single entry with the most common DNA and genes. The sample records 170,000 or so distinct CDR3 sequences, roughly 6.2% of which are singletons. In total, the top ten clones hold nearly 3% of the sample. The input for sequencing was CD4+ T cells sorted from PBMCs, taken on the day of the first yellow fever vaccination. The source is a man aged 18 to 30 who received the YFV17D yellow fever vaccine.

This clonotype occurred once. The chain links TRBV12-3 or TRBV12-4 to TRBJ2-7, with D perhaps assigned TRBD1 or TRBD2 (5 bases each). This CDR3 is 14 amino acids long. V gave up 7 bases and J gave up 5 bases, with 18 bases separating them. As DNA, the CDR3 is TGTGCCAGCAACCGCCGGGACGGCGGTAACGAGCAGTACTTC. This encodes CASNRRDGGNEQYF.

This clonotype was recorded many times. J is TRBJ2-1 and V is TRBV5-1; 7 bases fit TRBD2. The CDR3 is 14 residues long. Germline-derived CDR1 and CDR2 are SGHRS and YFSETQ. With 0 bases clipped from V and 6 bases from J, the junction kept 3 bases outside the gene matches. The CDR3 bases are TGCGCCAGCAGCTTGGACACTAGCGCCAATGAGCAGTTCTTC. Translation: CASSLDTSANEQFF.

This clonotype was counted ten times or more. J is TRBJ2-1 and V is TRBV10-1; TRBD2 matches at 13 bases. The CDR3 length is 16 residues. In germline, CDR1 is WNHNN, CDR2 SYGVQD (reference sequence). V lost 9 bases and J lost 6; bases outside the gene matches: 11. CDR3 sequence reads: CARSTSGGGRGNEQFF. In DNA form, the CDR3 reads TGCGCCAGGTCAACTAGCGGGGGGGGAAGGGGCAATGAGCAGTTCTTC.

This clonotype came up many times. V is TRBV21-1 and J is TRBJ2-3; the D call TRBD1 from the table was never checked on the DNA. TRBV21-1 is flagged as a pseudogene. The CDR3 is 17 residues long. This CDR3 is CASSGESRAGGKDTQYF. DNA of the CDR3: TGTGCCAGCAGCGGAGAAAGTCGGGCGGGGGGCAAAGATACGCAGTATTTT.

This clonotype has only a few counts. CDR3 in DNA: TGCGCCAGCAGCCAAACCTGGACGGCAGGGAGTACTGAAGCTTTCTTT. Translation gives CASSQTWTAGSTEAFF. The chain employs TRBV4-1 and TRBJ1-1; TRBD1 is a possible D gene (5 bases). CDR1 and CDR2 (germline): MGHRA, YSYEKL. This CDR3 comprises 16 residues. V was clipped by 2 bases and J by 5 bases, with 18 bases between them.

This clonotype came up many times. This chain links TRBV20-1 with TRBJ2-3; 7 positions match TRBD2. Germline V gene data show CDR1 as DFQATT and CDR2 as SNEGSKA (reference sequence). J gave up 4 bases and V 5 bases, and 3 bases lay outside the gene matches. CDR3 length equals 12 residues. The CDR3 is CSAPLAPDTQYF. CDR3 sequence (DNA): TGCAGTGCTCCACTAGCGCCAGATACGCAGTATTTT.

The chain joins TRBV5-1 to TRBJ2-1; no reliable D call. The V end was cut by 4 bases, the J end by 10 bases, with 21 bases between. The germline CDR1 and CDR2 sequences are SGHRS and YFSETQ. The CDR3 consists of 15 residues. The CDR3 nucleotides are TGCGCCAGCAGCCTGATCTTATCCAACTCTCGGGAGCAGTTCTTC. It translates to CASSLILSNSREQFF.

This clonotype has at least ten counts. The chain links TRBV7-2 to TRBJ2-7; D possibly corresponds to TRBD2 (7 bases). The CDR3 runs 15 residues. The germline gives CDR1 SGHTA, CDR2 FQGNSA. V dropped 5 bases and J dropped 2 bases, with 16 bases sitting between them. Written as DNA, the CDR3 is TGTGCCAGCAGCATAGTCGGGGGGCCGCCCTACGAGCAGTACTTC. Translation: CASSIVGGPPYEQYF.

The V call is TRBV7-2, the J call TRBJ2-7; the match to TRBD2 covers 10 bases. CDR3 length equals 13 residues. The germline V gene encodes CDR1 SGHTA and CDR2 FQGNSA. Trimming at V came to 5 bases and at J to 7 bases, leaving 5 bases not matched to a gene. This chain's CDR3 is CASSPSGGGEQYF. CDR3 bases: TGTGCCAGCAGCCCTAGCGGGGGAGGGGAGCAGTACTTC.

This clonotype was detected only a few times. The chain recombines TRBV11-2 with TRBJ2-6, with D perhaps matching TRBD1 (6 bases). V shed 6 bases and J shed 1 base, with 22 bases lying between them. The CDR3 contains 19 residues. Germline V gene sequence: CDR1 SGHAT, CDR2 FQNNGV. The CDR3 DNA sequence: TGTGCCAGCAGACTTACAGGGCCATCAACCCTTTCTGGGGCCAACGTCCTGACTTTC. Amino acid sequence: CASRLTGPSTLSGANVLTF.

This clonotype was detected only a few times. This sequence joins TRBV5-1 and TRBJ2-1; 8 bases match TRBD2. Per the germline V gene, CDR1 is SGHRS and CDR2 is YFSETQ. The V gene end was trimmed by 4 bases and the J gene end by 9 bases; junction bases not matched to a gene: 9. The CDR3 is 14 residues long. In DNA form, the CDR3 reads TGCGCCAGCAGCGAGGGAGCGGGGGCAGTTGAGCAGTTCTTC. Protein: CASSEGAGAVEQFF.

The rearrangement links TRBV7-2 to TRBJ1-2; D not certain. Germline V gene sequence: CDR1 SGHTA, CDR2 FQGNSA. V lost 3 bases, J lost 2 bases, and 16 bases lay in between. This CDR3 has 16 amino acids. CDR3 sequence reads: CASSFRVGETNYGYTF. In DNA, the CDR3 is TGTGCCAGCAGCTTTAGGGTGGGCGAAACCAACTATGGCTACACCTTC. Full variable domain (remainder filled in from reference TRBV7-2 and TRBJ1-2): GAGVSQSPSNKVTEKGKDVELRCDPISGHTALYWYRQSLGQGLEFLIYFQGNSAPDKSGLPSDRFSAERTGGSVSTLTIQRTQQEDSAVYLCASSFRVGETNYGYTFGSGTRLTVV.

V is TRBV5-1 and J is TRBJ2-7; D is unresolved. CDR3 length: 15 residues. Trimming took off 2 bases at V and 0 bases at J, with 12 bases between the two ends. Germline lookup yields CDR1 SGHRS and CDR2 YFSETQ. In DNA, the CDR3 is TGCGCCAGCAGCTTCGGTCCCGTGGGCTCCTACGAGCAGTACGTC. Its translation is CASSFGPVGSYEQYV.

This clonotype came up many times. The J gene is TRBJ2-1, the V gene TRBV30, with D uncertain. The CDR3 has 16 residues. Trimming cost V 0 bases and J 0 bases, with 12 bases left between them. Germline V lookup: CDR1 GTSNPN, CDR2 SVGIG (reference sequence). CDR3 bases: TGTGCCTGGAGTGTGGGTTTACGTTCCTCCTACAATGAGCAGTTCTTC. Translation gives CAWSVGLRSSYNEQFF. Looking up the rest from reference TRBV30 and TRBJ2-1 gives the full variable domain: SQTIHQWPATLVQPVGSPLSLECTVEGTSNPNLYWYRQAAGRGLQLLFYSVGIGQISSEVPQNLSASRPQDRQFILSSKKLLLSDSGFYLCAWSVGLRSSYNEQFFGPGTRLTVL.

This clonotype was recorded at least ten times. The genes are TRBV5-1 and TRBJ2-2, with a possible D match to TRBD1 (5 bases). The germline CDR1 and CDR2 sequences are SGHRS and YFSETQ. Deletions cut 6 bases from V and 4 bases from J, with 10 bases between. The CDR3 has 13 amino acids. The CDR3 DNA reads TGCGCCAGCACTAATCAGGGCACCGGGGAGCTGTTTTTT. It is translated as CASTNQGTGELFF.

This clonotype has at least ten counts. The chain joins TRBV6-2 or TRBV6-3 to TRBJ1-4; D is ambiguous. Germline assignment: CDR1 MNHEY and CDR2 SVGEGT. The CDR3 runs 17 residues. V lost 0 bases and J 5 bases, leaving 16 bases between the germline ends. CDR3 nucleotides: TGTGCCAGCAGTTACTCGACCATGGGGAGCCTCAATGAAAAACTGTTTTTT. Its protein product is CASSYSTMGSLNEKLFF.

The chain uses TRBV25-1 and TRBJ2-2; D is unclear. Germline lookup yields CDR1 MGHDK and CDR2 SYGVNS. V was trimmed by 0 bases and J by 8 bases, leaving 13 bases between them. This CDR3 contains 15 residues. CDR3 protein: CASSEYGSSRGELFF. The CDR3 DNA is TGTGCCAGCAGTGAATATGGATCCTCACGGGGGGAGCTGTTTTTT.

The CDR3 coding sequence is TGTGCCAGCAGCGCACGACCCGCGGGAACCCAGTACTTC. Protein product: CASSARPAGTQYF. The V gene is TRBV7-8, the J gene TRBJ2-5; D may be TRBD2 (6 bases). The CDR3 spans 13 residues. Germline assignment: CDR1 SGHVS and CDR2 FQNEAQ. Between the trimmed V and J ends, which lost 5 bases and 8 bases, there was a span of 15 bases.

The chain employs TRBV12-5 and TRBJ2-3; 14 nucleotides align to TRBD2. After removal of 6 bases from V and 6 bases from J, the junction contained 8 bases not matched to a gene. Germline values: CDR1 LGHNT, CDR2 FRNRAP. This CDR3 is built from 16 residues. CDR3 sequence (DNA): TGTGCTAGTGGGCTCGGACTAGCGGGGGGCCTGGATACGCAGTATTTT. The encoded protein is CASGLGLAGGLDTQYF.

This clonotype was detected a few times. This chain connects TRBV12-3 or TRBV12-4 to TRBJ2-2; D is unresolved. The CDR3 loop spans 15 amino acids. Trimming left V 3 bases short and J 1 base short, with 9 bases between. The CDR3 here is CASSFQQLNTGELFF. The CDR3 DNA reads as TGTGCCAGCAGTTTTCAGCAGTTGAACACCGGGGAGCTGTTTTTT.

This clonotype was observed many times. This chain connects TRBV3-1 to TRBJ1-6; D possibly corresponds to TRBD1 (5 bases). Germline CDR1 is LGHDT and CDR2 is YNNKEL (reference sequence). V was shortened by 1 base and J by 10 bases, with 8 bases between the two germline ends. CDR3 length: 13 amino acids. The CDR3 here is CASSQARGSPLHF. In nucleotides, the CDR3 is TGTGCCAGCAGCCAAGCGAGGGGCTCACCCCTCCACTTT.

This clonotype came up many times. The V gene is TRBV7-2, the J gene TRBJ2-7; either TRBD1 or TRBD2 may fit D (5 bases each). Germline values: CDR1 SGHTA, CDR2 FQGNSA. The ends were cut back, 3 bases at V and 2 bases at J, with 14 bases in the middle. The CDR3 loop spans 15 amino acids. As DNA, the CDR3 is TGTGCCAGCAGCTTGTCCCGGGGCAATGCCTACGAGCAGTACTTC. Its protein product is CASSLSRGNAYEQYF.

This clonotype was seen at least ten times. The V gene is TRBV3-1, the J gene TRBJ1-2; D may be TRBD1 (6 bases). Germline assignment: CDR1 LGHDT and CDR2 YNNKEL (reference sequence). The CDR3 contains 14 residues. Trimming removed 0 bases at V and 6 bases at J, with 11 bases between. The CDR3, as DNA: TGTGCCAGCAGCCAAGAATGGGCAGGGGATGGCTACACCTTC. This codes for CASSQEWAGDGYTF.

This clonotype was found many times. V gene TRBV11-2 combines with J gene TRBJ2-3, with D uncertain. The germline V and J ends were trimmed by 1 base and 4 bases, with 6 bases remaining between them. Germline V CDR1 and CDR2: SGHAT, FQNNGV. The CDR3 totals 13 residues. As DNA, the CDR3 is TGTGCCAGCAGCTTAGCGGTGTCAGATACGCAGTATTTT. This gives the protein CASSLAVSDTQYF.

The chain is built from TRBV2 and TRBJ1-6; possibly TRBD1 for D (6 bases). Germline assignment: CDR1 SNHLY and CDR2 FYNNEI. Trimming removed 10 bases at V and 3 bases at J, with 16 bases between. The CDR3 spans 15 residues. CDR3 sequence reads: CATIPGAIYNSPLHF. The CDR3 DNA reads TGTGCCACCATCCCGGGGGCAATCTATAATTCACCCCTCCACTTT.

This clonotype was seen ten or more times. V usage is TRBV15 and J usage is TRBJ2-4, with D perhaps matching TRBD2 (5 bases). The CDR3 has 12 amino acids. Trimming cost V 0 bases and J 15 bases, with 12 bases left between them. Germline V CDR1 and CDR2: LNHNV, YYDKDF (reference sequence). Here the CDR3 DNA reads TGTGCCACCAGCAGAGATAATGGAGGAAGGTACTTC. It codes for CATSRDNGGRYF.

This clonotype was detected only a few times. The chain joins TRBV6-2 or TRBV6-3 to TRBJ2-7, with 13 bases fitting TRBD2. With V trimmed by 6 bases and J by 4 bases, 6 bases remained unmatched. This CDR3 spans 15 amino acids. The V gene's germline CDR1 is MNHEY and CDR2 SVGEGT. In DNA form, the CDR3 reads TGTGCCAGCAGACCGACTAGCGGGGGGCCATACGAGCAGTACGTC. Translation gives CASRPTSGGPYEQYV.

A few counts support this clonotype. The gene calls are TRBV7-3 and TRBJ2-5; D not resolved. Trimming took 5 bases from V and 4 from J, leaving 8 bases between them. This CDR3 has 12 residues. Germline lookup yields CDR1 SGHTA and CDR2 FQGTGA. The CDR3 protein is CASSQLGETQYF. DNA for the CDR3: TGTGCCAGCAGCCAGTTAGGAGAGACCCAGTACTTC.